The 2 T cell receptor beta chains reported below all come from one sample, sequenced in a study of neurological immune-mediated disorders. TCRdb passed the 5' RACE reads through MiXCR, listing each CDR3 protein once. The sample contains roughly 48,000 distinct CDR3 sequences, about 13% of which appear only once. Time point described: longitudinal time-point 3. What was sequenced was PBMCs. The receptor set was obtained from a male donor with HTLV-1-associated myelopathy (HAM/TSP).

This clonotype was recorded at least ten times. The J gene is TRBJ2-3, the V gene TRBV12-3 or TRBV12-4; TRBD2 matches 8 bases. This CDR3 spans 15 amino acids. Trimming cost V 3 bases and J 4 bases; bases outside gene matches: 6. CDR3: CASSLVRGGADTQYF. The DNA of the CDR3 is TGTGCCAGCAGTTTGGTTCGGGGGGGAGCAGATACGCAGTATTTT.

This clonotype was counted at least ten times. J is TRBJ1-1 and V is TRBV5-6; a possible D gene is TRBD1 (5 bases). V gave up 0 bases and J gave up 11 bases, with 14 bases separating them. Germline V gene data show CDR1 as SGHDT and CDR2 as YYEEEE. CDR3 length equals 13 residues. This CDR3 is CASSLAGTGRAFF. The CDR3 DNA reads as TGTGCCAGCAGCTTGGCGGGGACGGGCCGGGCTTTCTTT.